Listed here are 11 T cell receptor beta chains from one sample, sequenced in a study of blood T cell repertoires in COVID-19. Using immunoSEQ multiplex PCR, the repertoire was profiled, and TCRdb retains in-frame clones only, with some absent. The sample has 120,000 or so clones, about 80% seen once. Sequences were obtained from peripheral blood. The receptors were gathered from a woman in her forties or fifties with acute or convalescent COVID-19.

In its sample, this clone was seen many times. The rearrangement uses TRBV7-9 and TRBJ2-1; 9 nucleotides line up with TRBD1. J lost 3 bases, V lost 0 bases, and 3 bases had no gene match. The CDR3 length is 16 residues. The V gene's germline CDR1 is SEHNR and CDR2 FQNEAQ (reference sequence). The CDR3 DNA reads TGTGCCAGCAGCTTAGCGGGACAGGGAATCTACAATGAGCAGTTCTTC. Translating it yields CASSLAGQGIYNEQFF.

The V gene is TRBV15, the J gene TRBJ2-5; possible D gene TRBD1, 5 bases. Trimming shortened V by 0 bases and J by 5 bases, and 22 bases separated the two germline ends. Looked up from germline, CDR1 is LNHNV and CDR2 is YYDKDF (reference sequence). CDR3 length equals 18 residues. CDR3 sequence (DNA): TGTGCCACCAGCAGAGATCTCCTAAGGGGAACGGGCTGGGAGACCCAGTACTTC. Translated: CATSRDLLRGTGWETQYF. The full variable domain, with the rest looked up from reference TRBV15 and TRBJ2-5, is DAMVIQNPRYQVTQFGKPVTLSCSQTLNHNVMYWYQQKSSQAPKLLFHYYDKDFNNEADTPDNFQSRRPNTSFCFLDIRSPGLGDTAMYLCATSRDLLRGTGWETQYFGPGTRLLVL.

This clone was counted a few times. V gene TRBV19 combines with J gene TRBJ1-5; a weak D match, TRBD1 (6 bases). The germline CDR1 and CDR2 sequences are LNHDA and SQIVND (reference sequence). This CDR3 region has 15 residues. Trimming left V 3 bases short and J 3 bases short, with 12 bases between. CDR3 sequence: CASSIPGANNQPQHF. The DNA for the CDR3 is TGTGCCAGTAGTATCCCAGGGGCAAACAATCAGCCCCAGCATTTT. Looking up the rest from reference TRBV19 and TRBJ1-5 gives the full variable domain: DGGITQSPKYLFRKEGQNVTLSCEQNLNHDAMYWYRQDPGQGLRLIYYSQIVNDFQKGDIAEGYSVSREKKESFPLTVTSAQKNPTAFYLCASSIPGANNQPQHFGDGTRLSIL.

The chain uses TRBV7-8 and TRBJ2-1; 10 nucleotides line up with TRBD1. CDR3 length equals 16 residues. The V gene end was trimmed by 3 bases and the J gene end by 4 bases; junction bases not matched to a gene: 6. The germline gives CDR1 SGHVS, CDR2 FQNEAQ. The DNA of the CDR3 is TGTGCCAGCAGCTTGCTGGACAGGGGGATATACAATGAGCAGTTCTTC. This gives the protein CASSLLDRGIYNEQFF. Full variable domain (outside the CDR3, taken from reference TRBV7-8 and TRBJ2-1): GAGVSQSPRYKVAKRGQDVALRCDPISGHVSLFWYQQALGQGPEFLTYFQNEAQLDKSGLPSDRFFAERPEGSVSTLKIQRTQQEDSAVYLCASSLLDRGIYNEQFFGPGTRLTVL.

This chain links TRBV19 with TRBJ1-6; D may be TRBD1 (5 bases). The CDR3 is 13 residues long. Trimming took off 5 bases at V and 11 bases at J, with 13 bases between the two ends. Germline V gene sequence: CDR1 LNHDA, CDR2 SQIVND (reference sequence). The chain's CDR3 is CASSSLQGAPLHF. CDR3 bases: TGTGCCAGTAGTTCTCTCCAAGGGGCACCCCTCCACTTT. Based on the CDR3 plus reference TRBV19 and TRBJ1-6, the full variable domain is DGGITQSPKYLFRKEGQNVTLSCEQNLNHDAMYWYRQDPGQGLRLIYYSQIVNDFQKGDIAEGYSVSREKKESFPLTVTSAQKNPTAFYLCASSSLQGAPLHFGNGTRLTVT.

This chain uses TRBV18 with TRBJ2-5; D gene ambiguous. Trimming left V 5 bases short and J 4 bases short, with 11 bases between. The germline V gene has CDR1 KGHSH and CDR2 LQKENI. CDR3 length: 13 amino acids. The CDR3 DNA reads TGTGCCAGCTCAATTACAGAAGGAGAGACCCAGTACTTC. This sequence encodes CASSITEGETQYF.

The chain links TRBV6-5 to TRBJ1-1, with D perhaps TRBD1 (6 bases). The CDR3 extends over 15 amino acids. Per germline, CDR1 MNHEY and CDR2 SVGAGI. The germline V and J ends were trimmed by 5 bases and 6 bases, with 19 bases remaining between them. CDR3: CASSKPGLGGPEAFF. The CDR3 bases are TGTGCCAGCAGTAAACCGGGCCTCGGGGGGCCTGAAGCTTTCTTT.

V and J are TRBV14 and TRBJ2-1; the match to TRBD2 covers 14 bases. V trimming: 4 bases; J trimming: 6 bases; junction bases outside the gene matches: 8. Germline values: CDR1 SGHDN, CDR2 FVKESK. This CDR3 region has 17 residues. The CDR3 DNA reads as TGTGCCAGCAGCCCAGCCCCCGGGACTAGCGGGAGCAATGAGCAGTTCTTC. As protein: CASSPAPGTSGSNEQFF.

The V gene is TRBV6-4, the J gene TRBJ2-7, with a possible D match to TRBD1 (5 bases). The V gene's germline CDR1 is MRHNA and CDR2 SNTAGT. Trimming pared 0 bases from V and 5 bases from J, leaving 17 bases between. The CDR3 is 16 amino acids. CDR3 protein: CASSDSHRSGIDEQYF. CDR3 DNA: TGTGCCAGCAGTGACTCTCACAGGTCAGGGATCGACGAGCAGTACTTC.

The chain has TRBV9 and TRBJ2-7; 9 nucleotides match TRBD1. The length of the CDR3 is 14 residues. The junction had 2 bases not matched to a gene; V was cut back by 3 bases and J by 1 base. Germline CDR1 SGDLS, CDR2 YYNGEE. The CDR3 region is CASSATGGSYEQYF. DNA for the CDR3: TGTGCCAGCAGCGCGACAGGGGGGTCCTACGAGCAGTACTTC.

The rearrangement links TRBV2 to TRBJ2-5; 11 bases are a match to TRBD2. CDR3 length: 15 amino acids. J gave up 3 bases and V 3 bases, and 3 bases lay outside the gene matches. Germline V gene data show CDR1 as SNHLY and CDR2 as FYNNEI. The CDR3, as DNA: TGTGCCAGCAGTGATGCTAGCGGGGGGAAAGAGACCCAGTACTTC. Residues: CASSDASGGKETQYF.